This TCR beta chain was identified in a study of beta chain features in type 1 diabetes. Since all of the isolated RNA was reverse transcribed, expressed TCRB transcripts were what got sequenced. Here immunoSEQ multiplex PCR was the method, and the copy in TCRdb shows in-frame clones only, minus some. This sample carries some 410,000 clones, approximately 15% of them seen once, and the ten largest clones take about 0.034%. The germline V and J ends were trimmed by 7 bases and 5 bases, with 11 bases remaining between them. The CDR3 consists of 12 residues. The germline V gene has CDR1 SGHNT and CDR2 YYREEE (reference sequence).

The material sequenced was naive CD4+ T cells from blood. The rearrangement joins TRBV5-4 to TRBJ2-3; no reliable D call. This TCR was sampled from a young man in good health. The CDR3 protein is CASQRPGDTQYF. In nucleotides, the CDR3 is TGTGCCAGCCAGCGCCCGGGAGATACGCAGTATTTT.